The 20 T cell receptor beta chains reported below all come from one sample, sequenced in a study of blood T cell repertoires in COVID-19. Only in-frame clones appear in the TCRdb table, and some are missing; sequencing was by immunoSEQ multiplex PCR. The data hold about 300,000 clones, with around 84% observed a single time. Sequences were obtained from PBMCs or T cells enriched from blood (not recorded which). These receptors came from a man aged 30 to 39 who had recovered from COVID-19.

This chain joins TRBV20-1 and TRBJ1-2; D unresolved. V dropped 3 bases and J dropped 4 bases, with 6 bases sitting between them. In germline, CDR1 is DFQATT, CDR2 SNEGSKA (reference sequence). There are 11 residues in the CDR3. CDR3 sequence (DNA): TGCAGTGCTAGCCCCAGCTATGGCTACACCTTC. Residues: CSASPSYGYTF.

This sequence joins TRBV30 and TRBJ1-2; 11 nucleotides match TRBD1. CDR3 length: 12 amino acids. Germline CDR1 GTSNPN, CDR2 SVGIG (reference sequence). J gave up 8 bases and V 8 bases, and 7 bases lay outside the gene matches. In DNA form, the CDR3 reads TGTGCCGAGGACAGGGGGCGTGTAGGCTACACCTTC. Its translation is CAEDRGRVGYTF.

The J gene is TRBJ2-3, the V gene TRBV6-5, with 7 nucleotides matching TRBD1. This CDR3 is built from 14 residues. The germline CDR1 and CDR2 sequences are MNHEY and SVGAGI. V lost 11 bases to trimming and J lost 1 base; unmatched junction nucleotides: 9. CDR3 sequence reads: CASTPGTGTDTQYF. The DNA of the CDR3 is TGTGCCTCGACCCCCGGGACAGGCACAGATACGCAGTATTTT.

The rearrangement joins TRBV19 to TRBJ1-2; D gene ambiguous. V dropped 3 bases and J dropped 3 bases, with 14 bases sitting between them. The CDR3 sequence is 15 residues long. Germline values: CDR1 LNHDA, CDR2 SQIVND (reference sequence). CDR3 in amino acids: CASSMTLASYYGYTF. In DNA, the CDR3 is TGTGCCAGTAGTATGACATTGGCGAGCTACTATGGCTACACCTTC.

The chain has TRBV4-1 and TRBJ1-2, with TRBD1 matching over 8 bases. The CDR3 contains 18 residues. The J segment lost 8 bases and the V segment lost 1 base, leaving 18 bases of the junction unmatched. CDR1 MGHRA and CDR2 YSYEKL come from the germline V gene. Written as DNA, the CDR3 is TGCGCCAGCAGCCAAGCGGCGGTGGGGACAGGAAGCTTGACCGGCTACACCTTC. This sequence encodes CASSQAAVGTGSLTGYTF.

This chain joins TRBV28 and TRBJ1-1, with 7 bases fitting TRBD1. J was trimmed by 1 base and V by 6 bases; bases with no gene match: 5. Germline loops: CDR1 MDHEN, CDR2 SYDVKM. The CDR3 contains 14 residues. CDR3 sequence reads: CASRLGTENTEAFF. The CDR3 bases are TGTGCCAGCAGACTAGGGACAGAGAACACTGAAGCTTTCTTT.

V usage is TRBV19 and J usage is TRBJ1-2; D uncertain. Trimming took off 7 bases at V and 7 bases at J, with 16 bases between the two ends. This CDR3 contains 13 residues. Germline CDR1 is LNHDA and CDR2 is SQIVND (reference sequence). The CDR3 DNA reads TGTGCCAGTACCCCCGACAAACTTCGTGGCTACACCTTC. It encodes CASTPDKLRGYTF.

Note on this clone: The sample holds other DNA sequences that translate to the same CDR3. V usage is TRBV12-3 or TRBV12-4 and J usage is TRBJ2-3; D is unclear. Trimming removed 5 bases from V and 0 bases from J, with 3 bases in between. The CDR3 extends over 12 amino acids. CDR3 amino acids: CASSQSTDTQYF. CDR3 nucleotide sequence: TGTGCCAGCAGTCAAAGCACAGATACGCAGTATTTT.

This chain uses TRBV19 with TRBJ1-5; 8 nucleotides align to TRBD1. The CDR3 consists of 16 residues. Germline V CDR1 and CDR2: LNHDA, SQIVND (reference sequence). After removal of 5 bases from V and 2 bases from J, the junction contained 8 bases not matched to a gene. The CDR3 DNA reads TGTGCCAGTAGTCGGGGGACAGGCGCGGGCAATCAGCCCCAGCATTTT. Amino acid sequence: CASSRGTGAGNQPQHF. The full variable domain, completed using reference TRBV19 and TRBJ1-5, is DGGITQSPKYLFRKEGQNVTLSCEQNLNHDAMYWYRQDPGQGLRLIYYSQIVNDFQKGDIAEGYSVSREKKESFPLTVTSAQKNPTAFYLCASSRGTGAGNQPQHFGDGTRLSIL.

V and J are TRBV14 and TRBJ1-5, with D possibly matching TRBD1 (6 bases). The V end was cut by 3 bases, the J end by 7 bases, with 25 bases between. CDR1 is SGHDN, CDR2 FVKESK, per germline. The CDR3 has 18 amino acids. In nucleotides, the CDR3 is TGTGCCAGCAGCCAGAGTGAGGGGGTCAGTAAGGGACACCAGCCCCAGCATTTT. It is translated as CASSQSEGVSKGHQPQHF.

The chain is built from TRBV27 and TRBJ2-3; D might be TRBD2 (6 bases). Germline V gene data show CDR1 as MNHEY and CDR2 as SMNVEV (reference sequence). The CDR3 contains 14 residues. Trimming removed 3 bases at V and 2 bases at J, with 9 bases between. CDR3: CASSLTRVTDTQYF. The CDR3 DNA reads TGTGCCAGCAGTTTGACTAGAGTCACAGATACGCAGTATTTT.

The chain joins TRBV3-1 (or the pseudogene TRBV3-2) to TRBJ1-5, with no clear D. Germline V CDR1 and CDR2: LGHDT, YNNKEL (reference sequence). V lost 3 bases, J lost 5 bases, and 8 bases lay in between. CDR3 length: 13 amino acids. The CDR3 DNA is TGTGCCAGCAGCCACGGAGTGGATCAGCCCCAGCATTTT. This sequence encodes CASSHGVDQPQHF.

This chain connects TRBV5-8 to TRBJ2-7; perhaps TRBD2 as D (6 bases). Looked up from germline, CDR1 is SGHTS and CDR2 is YDEGEE. This CDR3 is built from 14 residues. V was shortened by 4 bases and J by 5 bases, with 16 bases between the two germline ends. DNA of the CDR3: TGTGCCAGCAGCATCTCCGGGACTCCCCACGAGCAGTACTTC. Encoded protein: CASSISGTPHEQYF.

V usage is TRBV4-1 and J usage is TRBJ2-1; possible D gene TRBD1, 6 bases. Germline loops: CDR1 MGHRA, CDR2 YSYEKL. Trimming cost V 11 bases and J 5 bases, with 7 bases left between them. The length of the CDR3 is 10 residues. As DNA, the CDR3 is TGCGCCGCAGGGGACAATGAGCAGTTCTTC. Amino acids: CAAGDNEQFF.

V is TRBV5-1 and J is TRBJ2-1, with 9 bases aligning to TRBD1. The germline CDR1 and CDR2 sequences are SGHRS and YFSETQ. V lost 0 bases and J lost 6; bases outside the gene matches: 4. This CDR3 spans 15 amino acids. The CDR3 DNA is TGCGCCAGCAGCTTGGCCGGGACAGGGAGCAATGAGCAGTTCTTC. Residues: CASSLAGTGSNEQFF. The whole variable domain, remainder taken from reference TRBV5-1 and TRBJ2-1, is KAGVTQTPRYLIKTRGQQVTLSCSPISGHRSVSWYQQTPGQGLQFLFEYFSETQRNKGNFPGRFSGRQFSNSRSEMNVSTLELGDSALYLCASSLAGTGSNEQFFGPGTRLTVL.

This sequence joins TRBV7-8 and TRBJ1-5, with D maybe TRBD1 (6 bases). This CDR3 comprises 16 residues. Germline V CDR1 and CDR2: SGHVS, FQNEAQ. V was pared by 1 base and J by 0 bases, with 10 bases between. CDR3 nucleotide sequence: TGTGCCAGCAGCTTAGTTGGGGGCCTTAGCAATCAGCCCCAGCATTTT. Protein product: CASSLVGGLSNQPQHF.

V and J are TRBV5-8 and TRBJ2-1; no firm D call. V was clipped by 4 bases and J by 4 bases, with 9 bases between them. CDR1 and CDR2 from the germline V gene are SGHTS and YDEGEE. The CDR3 runs 13 residues. The CDR3 is CASSPGRYNEQFF. The CDR3 nucleotides read TGTGCCAGCAGCCCTGGTAGATACAATGAGCAGTTCTTC.

The CDR3, as DNA: TGTGCCAGCAGCTTAGGAGGGTTGGGCAGGCTGAATGAAAAACTGTTTTTT. Translated: CASSLGGLGRLNEKLFF. This sequence joins TRBV11-2 and TRBJ1-4; D gene ambiguous. The CDR3 is 17 residues long. V gave up 1 base and J gave up 5 bases, with 17 bases separating them. The germline V gene encodes CDR1 SGHAT and CDR2 FQNNGV.

The V call is TRBV18, the J call TRBJ1-1; TRBD1 matches 8 bases. This CDR3 has 14 amino acids. CDR1 KGHSH and CDR2 LQKENI come from the germline V gene. Germline trimming cut 4 bases from V and 5 bases from J; bases unmatched to any gene: 6. The CDR3 protein is CASSRLTGETEAFF. CDR3 DNA: TGTGCCAGCTCACGATTGACAGGGGAAACTGAAGCTTTCTTT.

V is TRBV4-1 and J is TRBJ2-3; 14 bases agree with TRBD2. Germline V gene data show CDR1 as MGHRA and CDR2 as YSYEKL. The CDR3 extends over 18 amino acids. V shed 5 bases and J 4 bases; nucleotides not matched to a gene: 11. The DNA for the CDR3 is TGCGCCAGCAGCAAGGGACTAGCGGGAGTATTTGGTTCAGATACGCAGTATTTT. Amino acid sequence: CASSKGLAGVFGSDTQYF.